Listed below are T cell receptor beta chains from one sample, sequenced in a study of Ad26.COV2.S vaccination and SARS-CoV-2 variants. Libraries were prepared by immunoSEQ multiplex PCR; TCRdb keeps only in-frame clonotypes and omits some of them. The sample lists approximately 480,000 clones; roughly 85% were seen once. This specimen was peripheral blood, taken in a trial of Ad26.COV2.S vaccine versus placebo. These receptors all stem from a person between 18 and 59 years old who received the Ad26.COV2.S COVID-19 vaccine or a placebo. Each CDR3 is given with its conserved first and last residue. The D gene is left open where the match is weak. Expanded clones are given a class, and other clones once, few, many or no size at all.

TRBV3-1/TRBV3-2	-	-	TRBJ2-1	TGTGCCAGCAGCCAAGATCGGAGTGCACGGGAGCAGTTCTTC	CASSQDRSAREQFF
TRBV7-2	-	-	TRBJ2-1	TGTGCCAGCAGCTTGAGGGGTCCCTCGCGGAATGAGCAGTTCTTC	CASSLRGPSRNEQFF
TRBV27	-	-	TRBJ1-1	TGTGCCAGCAGTTTATCCTTATCTATAGGGGTAGCTTTCTTT	CASSLSLSIGVAFF
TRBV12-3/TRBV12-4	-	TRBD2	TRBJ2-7	TGTGCCAGCACCCGGACTAGCTTTCACGAGCAGTACTTC	CASTRTSFHEQYF
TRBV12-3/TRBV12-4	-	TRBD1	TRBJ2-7	TGTGCCAGCAGTACGACAGGGCGGCAGTACTTC	CASSTTGRQYF
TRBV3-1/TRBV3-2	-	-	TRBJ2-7	TGTGCCAGCCGATCCTCAGCCTACGAGCAGTACTTC	CASRSSAYEQYF
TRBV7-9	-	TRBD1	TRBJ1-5	TGTGCCAGCAGCTTAGGGGGACAGGGAAATCAGCCCCAGCATTTT	CASSLGGQGNQPQHF
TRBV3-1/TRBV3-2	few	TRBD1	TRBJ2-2	TGTGCCAGCAGCCGGACAGGGGCCCCGAGCACCGGGGAGCTGTTTTTT	CASSRTGAPSTGELFF
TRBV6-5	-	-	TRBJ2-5	TGTGCCAGCAGTTACTCGAGAGGTATCCAAGAGACCCAGTACTTC	CASSYSRGIQETQYF
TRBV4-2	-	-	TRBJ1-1	TGTGCCAGCAGCTTTGGGGGAGAGTATTCTGAAGCTTTCTTT	CASSFGGEYSEAFF
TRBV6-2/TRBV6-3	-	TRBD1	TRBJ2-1	TGTGCCAGCAGCGACCCCGGGACAGGGGGTACGGGTGAGCAGTTCTTC	CASSDPGTGGTGEQFF
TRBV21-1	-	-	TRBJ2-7	TGTGCCAGCAGCAAAGTGGGCAGCTACGAGCAGTACTTC	CASSKVGSYEQYF
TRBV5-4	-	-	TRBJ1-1	TGTGCCAGCAGCTTGGAAGCAGGAAAAATGCCCACTGAAGCTTTCTTT	CASSLEAGKMPTEAFF